Each of the 10 T cell receptor beta chains below was sequenced from the same sample in a study of Tregs in tolerant kidney transplant recipients. Clones were sequenced by immunoSEQ multiplex PCR, and TCRdb holds only the in-frame ones, with some missing. The data show some 240,000 clones, roughly four fifths seen once. What was sequenced was CD4+ T cells from blood. The receptors were sampled from a human donor in good health.

The chain joins TRBV7-8 to TRBJ1-5; no definite D call. V was trimmed by 1 base and J by 6 bases, leaving 16 bases between them. Germline CDR1 SGHVS, CDR2 FQNEAQ. The CDR3 has 16 residues. The CDR3 loop is CASSLVAGPLSQPQHF. The CDR3, as DNA: TGTGCCAGCAGCTTAGTCGCGGGTCCTCTTAGTCAGCCCCAGCATTTT.

In this sample, this clone turned up a few times. Germline is not matched at one junction end, which may reflect a read error. The chain employs TRBV7-7 and TRBJ2-5; D tentatively fits TRBD1 or TRBD2 (7 bases each). The CDR3 loop spans 15 amino acids. The germline V gene has CDR1 SSHAT and CDR2 FNYEAQ (reference sequence). The CDR3 loop is CASSLGGGGQETQYF. In DNA, the CDR3 is TGTGCTAGCAGCTTAGGGGGCGGGGGCCAAGAGACCCAGTACTTC. Looking up the rest from reference TRBV7-7 and TRBJ2-5 gives the full variable domain: GAGVSQSPRYKVTKRGQDVTLRCDPISSHATLYWYQQALGQGPEFLTYFNYEAQPDKSGLPSDRFSAERPEGSISTLTIQRTEQRDSAMYRCASSLGGGGQETQYFGPGTRLLVL.

The gene calls are TRBV7-2 and TRBJ2-3, with D possibly TRBD2 on 5 matching bases. Germline loops: CDR1 SGHTA, CDR2 FQGNSA. Trimming left V 0 bases short and J 2 bases short, with 6 bases between. CDR3 size: 14 residues. The CDR3 DNA sequence: TGTGCCAGCAGCTTAGCACTAGACACAGATACGCAGTATTTT. Its protein is CASSLALDTDTQYF. Full variable domain (missing parts from reference TRBV7-2 and TRBJ2-3): GAGVSQSPSNKVTEKGKDVELRCDPISGHTALYWYRQSLGQGLEFLIYFQGNSAPDKSGLPSDRFSAERTGGSVSTLTIQRTQQEDSAVYLCASSLALDTDTQYFGPGTRLTVL.

The chain carries TRBV19 and TRBJ2-4; 7 nucleotides agree with TRBD1. After removal of 9 bases from V and 2 bases from J, the junction contained 4 bases not matched to a gene. The CDR3 is 13 amino acids. Germline V CDR1 and CDR2: LNHDA, SQIVND (reference sequence). In DNA, the CDR3 is TGTGCCAGCACAGGGGAACCCAAAAACATTCAGTACTTC. Its translation is CASTGEPKNIQYF. The complete variable domain, with remaining parts taken from reference TRBV19 and TRBJ2-4, reads DGGITQSPKYLFRKEGQNVTLSCEQNLNHDAMYWYRQDPGQGLRLIYYSQIVNDFQKGDIAEGYSVSREKKESFPLTVTSAQKNPTAFYLCASTGEPKNIQYFGAGTRLSVL.

The CDR3 bases are TGTGCCAGCAGCGGCACCGACAGGCCCTCCTACGAGCAGTACTTC. Residues: CASSGTDRPSYEQYF. The chain couples TRBV5-4 to TRBJ2-7; possibly TRBD1 for D (6 bases). The V gene lost 4 bases and the J gene lost 0 bases, with 14 bases spanning the gap. The CDR3 length is 15 residues. Germline assignment: CDR1 SGHNT and CDR2 YYREEE (reference sequence).

The rearrangement uses TRBV6-5 and TRBJ1-5, with TRBD1 as a possible D gene (5 bases). In germline, CDR1 is MNHEY, CDR2 SVGAGI. The CDR3 consists of 13 residues. V lost 4 bases and J lost 4, with 8 bases in between. CDR3 sequence (DNA): TGTGCCAGCAGTTCAAGGGGTAATCAGCCCCAGCATTTT. It codes for CASSSRGNQPQHF.

This chain links TRBV18 with TRBJ2-7; a weak D match, TRBD1 (6 bases). CDR1 KGHSH and CDR2 LQKENI come from the germline V gene. This CDR3 contains 16 residues. Trimming took off 3 bases at V and 4 bases at J, with 19 bases between the two ends. CDR3 in amino acids: CASSPGGSGAPYEQYF. The CDR3 region has the DNA TGTGCCAGCTCACCTGGCGGGTCAGGGGCACCGTACGAGCAGTACTTC.

CDR3 DNA: TGTGCCATCGGCCGGGACAGGGACTCCGAGCAGTACTTC. It specifies CAIGRDRDSEQYF. The rearrangement joins TRBV10-3 to TRBJ2-7, with TRBD1 matching over 9 bases. The V gene end was trimmed by 8 bases and the J gene end by 6 bases; junction bases not matched to a gene: 8. CDR3 length equals 13 residues. CDR1 and CDR2 from the germline V gene are ENHRY and SYGVKD.

The chain employs TRBV11-2 and TRBJ1-3; possible D gene TRBD1, 6 bases. Germline V gives CDR1 SGHAT, CDR2 FQNNGV. The CDR3 loop spans 16 amino acids. V was pared by 5 bases and J by 4 bases, with 18 bases between. The CDR3 DNA reads TGTGCCAGCAGCCCCTGGTCGGGGGCGATGGGAAACACCATATATTTT. Its protein is CASSPWSGAMGNTIYF.

This sequence joins TRBV15 and TRBJ2-3; D may be TRBD1 (6 bases). The CDR3 is 15 residues long. Trimming stripped 5 bases from V and 2 bases from J, with 14 bases between. Germline CDR1 LNHNV, CDR2 YYDKDF (reference sequence). The CDR3 sequence: CATSPGQLNTDTQYF. CDR3 DNA: TGTGCCACCAGCCCTGGACAGTTAAACACAGATACGCAGTATTTT.